The 14 T cell receptor beta chains given below trace back to one sample, sequenced in a study of metastatic and nonmetastatic thyroid tumors. Thyroid surgery was performed in patients who had received no treatment beforehand. TCRdb reanalyzed the PCR reads via MiXCR. The sample has tens of thousands of clones, roughly 18% seen once; the top ten hold roughly 12%. Material for sequencing was blood. These TCRs come from a female donor with papillary thyroid cancer or a benign thyroid nodule (not recorded which). Some clones in this sample may be carry-over from other donors' samples.

This clone was seen ten or more times. V gene TRBV3-1 combines with J gene TRBJ1-2; the D gene is possibly TRBD1 (5 bases). The CDR3 has 16 residues. CDR1 and CDR2 (germline): LGHDT, YNNKEL (reference sequence). V was trimmed by 4 bases and J by 3 bases, leaving 18 bases between them. In nucleotides, the CDR3 is TGTGCCAGCAGCCCCCTTGGGACGGAAGGGGACTATGGCTACACCTTC. It is translated as CASSPLGTEGDYGYTF. Together with reference TRBV3-1 and TRBJ1-2, the CDR3 gives the full variable domain: DTAVSQTPKYLVTQMGNDKSIKCEQNLGHDTMYWYKQDSKKFLKIMFSYNNKELIINETVPNRFSPKSPDKAHLNLHINSLELGDSAVYFCASSPLGTEGDYGYTFGSGTRLTVV.

This clone was detected many times. V gene TRBV12-3 or TRBV12-4 combines with J gene TRBJ2-1; 7 bases line up with TRBD1. J lost 6 bases, V lost 8 bases, and 13 bases had no gene match. This CDR3 contains 15 residues. CDR3 sequence reads: CASEGEDRWSNEQFF. CDR3 sequence (DNA): TGTGCCAGCGAGGGAGAGGACAGGTGGAGCAATGAGCAGTTCTTC.

At least ten counts were recorded for this clone. The chain recombines TRBV3-1 with TRBJ1-2; no clear D. The CDR3 has 13 amino acids. V was shortened by 3 bases and J by 3 bases, with 8 bases between the two germline ends. CDR1 LGHDT and CDR2 YNNKEL come from the germline V gene (reference sequence). This CDR3 reads CASSQGYDYGYTF. For the CDR3, the DNA is TGTGCCAGCAGCCAGGGTTACGACTATGGCTACACCTTC.

The sample holds many counts of this clone. The chain couples TRBV6-1 to TRBJ2-7, with 12 nucleotides matching TRBD1. CDR1 is MNHNS and CDR2 is SASEGT in the germline V gene. Losses at the gene ends were 4 bases for V and 7 bases for J; bases not matched to a gene: 11. This CDR3 comprises 16 residues. This chain's CDR3 is CASSVGQGAHGGEQYF. CDR3 in DNA: TGTGCCAGCAGTGTGGGACAGGGGGCGCATGGAGGAGAGCAGTACTTC.

This clone came up many times. The chain couples TRBV18 to TRBJ2-7, with D tentatively TRBD1 or TRBD2 (5 bases each). This CDR3 comprises 15 residues. Germline CDR1 KGHSH, CDR2 LQKENI. The V gene lost 4 bases and the J gene lost 1 base, with 14 bases spanning the gap. The CDR3 reads CASSLGTGDSYEQYF. The CDR3 nucleotides read TGTGCCAGCTCACTTGGGACCGGGGATTCCTACGAGCAGTACTTC.

In this sample, this clone turned up many times. CDR3 nucleotides: TGCGCCAGCAGCTTGGTAGGGGGCGATGGCTACACCTTC. Residues: CASSLVGGDGYTF. This rearrangement joins TRBV5-1 to TRBJ1-2; 7 bases map to TRBD1. Trimming took 0 bases from V and 6 from J; bases not matched to a gene: 2. The CDR3 length is 13 residues. CDR1 SGHRS and CDR2 YFSETQ come from the germline V gene.

The chain links TRBV20-1 to TRBJ1-5; possible D gene TRBD1, 5 bases. This CDR3 has 16 amino acids. Per germline, CDR1 DFQATT and CDR2 SNEGSKA (reference sequence). The ends were cut back, 0 bases at V and 0 bases at J, with 12 bases in the middle. The CDR3 loop is CSARDRAGYSNQPQHF. The CDR3 DNA is TGCAGTGCTAGAGATCGGGCAGGGTATAGCAATCAGCCCCAGCATTTT.

This clone was counted many times. The chain has TRBV6-1 and TRBJ2-7; TRBD2 aligns across 7 bases. CDR3 length: 14 residues. Trimming took 5 bases from V and 6 from J; bases not matched to a gene: 10. CDR1 and CDR2 (germline): MNHNS, SASEGT. In nucleotides, the CDR3 is TGTGCCAGCAGTACCGGGGGGACTATGCTCGAGCAGTACTTC. Translation: CASSTGGTMLEQYF.

This clone appeared a single time. This chain's CDR3 is CASSTGPRGNTIYF. The CDR3 DNA reads as TGTGCCAGCAGCACGGGACCCCGAGGAAACACCATATATTTT. The genes are TRBV7-2 and TRBJ1-3; D possibly corresponds to TRBD1 (5 bases). The CDR3 runs to 14 residues. The germline V gene has CDR1 SGHTA and CDR2 FQGNSA. Trimming left V 5 bases short and J 4 bases short, with 12 bases between.

V gene TRBV2 combines with J gene TRBJ1-5; D call uncertain. V was clipped by 1 base and J by 3 bases, with 16 bases between them. The CDR3 has 17 amino acids. Germline CDR1 and CDR2: SNHLY and FYNNEI. CDR3 DNA sequence: TGTGCCAGCAGTGAAGTAGGACCCTGGGCACCCAATCAGCCCCAGCATTTT. This translates into CASSEVGPWAPNQPQHF. Supplemented by reference TRBV2 and TRBJ1-5, the full variable domain reads EPEVTQTPSHQVTQMGQEVILRCVPISNHLYFYWYRQILGQKVEFLVSFYNNEISEKSEIFDDQFSVERPDGSNFTLKIRSTKLEDSAMYFCASSEVGPWAPNQPQHFGDGTRLSIL.

This clone was seen ten or more times. The chain is built from TRBV28 and TRBJ1-3, with 7 bases that match TRBD1. This CDR3 has 19 residues. Germline V gene sequence: CDR1 MDHEN, CDR2 SYDVKM. After removal of 4 bases from V and 0 bases from J, the junction contained 15 bases not matched to a gene. CDR3 residues: CASSSPGQVPDYSGNTIYF. The CDR3 nucleotides read TGTGCCAGCAGTTCCCCCGGACAGGTCCCAGACTACTCTGGAAACACCATATATTTT. Looking up the rest from reference TRBV28 and TRBJ1-3 gives the full variable domain: DVKVTQSSRYLVKRTGEKVFLECVQDMDHENMFWYRQDPGLGLRLIYFSYDVKMKEKGDIPEGYSVSREKKERFSLILESASTNQTSMYLCASSSPGQVPDYSGNTIYFGEGSWLTVV.

The chain combines TRBV11-2 with TRBJ2-2, with a tentative D call TRBD1 (6 bases). V dropped 8 bases and J dropped 7 bases, with 23 bases sitting between them. The germline CDR1 and CDR2 sequences are SGHAT and FQNNGV. The CDR3 is 16 residues long. The CDR3 here is CASLLPWKQGYGELFF. The CDR3 nucleotides read TGTGCCAGCCTCCTACCTTGGAAACAGGGTTACGGGGAGCTGTTTTTT.

This clone showed up many times. CDR3 amino acids: CASSLIRVQPQHF. DNA of the CDR3: TGTGCCAGCTCCCTTATCCGGGTTCAGCCCCAGCATTTT. The V gene is TRBV28, the J gene TRBJ1-5; no clear D. The V end lost 8 bases, the J end lost 6 bases, and 14 bases lay between the germline ends. In germline, CDR1 is MDHEN, CDR2 SYDVKM. The CDR3 is 13 residues long.

There are many counts of this clone. This chain uses TRBV12-3 or TRBV12-4 with TRBJ2-3; D call uncertain. This CDR3 contains 12 residues. Trimming removed 6 bases at V and 8 bases at J, with 12 bases between. DNA of the CDR3: TGTGCCAGCAGCCCAGGTTACCCTACGCAGTATTTT. This sequence encodes CASSPGYPTQYF.